The 22 T cell receptor beta chains listed next were all sequenced from one sample in a study of vaccination and CD4 T cells after COVID-19. With the Oncomine TCR Beta short-read assay, DNA from cultured CD4+ T cells was sequenced. Via MiXCR, TCRdb re-called the PCR reads, giving one row per CDR3 protein. The sample contains fewer than 15,000 distinct CDR3 sequences, 50% to 60% of which appear only once. These receptors have no identified antigens. Treatment in this sample: 10-day PBMC culture with coronavirus spike peptide pools or control peptides (ViraFEST assay). The sample in question was cultured CD4+ T cells from blood, obtained after SARS-CoV-2 vaccination. Receptors were obtained from a human donor with COVID-19.

The V gene is TRBV7-6, the J gene TRBJ2-3, with 8 bases aligning to TRBD2. The trim removed 5 bases at V and 1 base at J, leaving 2 bases unmatched. Germline V lookup: CDR1 SGHVS, CDR2 FNYEAQ. The CDR3 contains 14 residues. The CDR3 nucleotides are TGTGCCAGCAGCCAACTAGCGGGCACAGATACGCAGTATTTT. It translates to CASSQLAGTDTQYF.

The chain joins TRBV6-1 to TRBJ1-2; D possibly corresponds to TRBD1 (5 bases). The germline gives CDR1 MNHNS, CDR2 SASEGT. V was trimmed by 7 bases and J by 2 bases, leaving 17 bases between them. CDR3 length: 15 residues. CDR3 region: CASTDSSRGNYGYTF. CDR3 DNA: TGTGCCAGCACCGACAGCTCTCGGGGAAACTATGGCTACACCTTC.

In its sample, this clonotype was seen once. V is TRBV15 and J is TRBJ2-5, with 8 bases that match TRBD2. In germline, CDR1 is LNHNV, CDR2 YYDKDF (reference sequence). The CDR3 spans 16 residues. The ends lost 4 bases at V and 5 bases at J; junction bases unmatched: 12. DNA of the CDR3: TGTGCCACCAGCACCGGGACTAGTAGGGCGGGTGAGACCCAGTACTTC. Translated, it gives CATSTGTSRAGETQYF.

Here the CDR3 DNA reads TGTGCCAGCAGAAGGACAGGGGACAATCAGCCCCAGCATTTT. It specifies CASRRTGDNQPQHF. The chain is built from TRBV2 and TRBJ1-5, with TRBD1 matching 9 bases. V was pared by 6 bases and J by 3 bases, with 3 bases of the junction left unmatched. Germline V gene data show CDR1 as SNHLY and CDR2 as FYNNEI. The CDR3 runs to 14 residues. The entire variable domain, with the rest obtained from reference TRBV2 and TRBJ1-5, is as follows: EPEVTQTPSHQVTQMGQEVILRCVPISNHLYFYWYRQILGQKVEFLVSFYNNEISEKSEIFDDQFSVERPDGSNFTLKIRSTKLEDSAMYFCASRRTGDNQPQHFGDGTRLSIL.

The CDR3 reads CASSGLGGLGTEAFF. The CDR3 DNA is TGTGCCAGCAGCGGTCTGGGGGGCTTAGGCACTGAAGCTTTCTTT. The V call is TRBV7-8, the J call TRBJ1-1, with a tentative D call TRBD1 (6 bases). The germline gives CDR1 SGHVS, CDR2 FQNEAQ. With 5 bases removed from V and 4 bases from J, the gap between germline ends came to 17 bases. The CDR3 contains 15 residues.

This clonotype occurred a few times. The chain joins TRBV20-1 to TRBJ1-1, with D unresolved. The V and J ends lost 7 bases and 0 bases respectively, with 15 bases between them. Germline assignment: CDR1 DFQATT and CDR2 SNEGSKA (reference sequence). The CDR3 runs to 14 residues. The CDR3 loop reads CSVPARGMNTEAFF. As DNA, the CDR3 is TGCAGTGTCCCAGCGCGAGGGATGAACACTGAAGCTTTCTTT.

The chain uses TRBV7-6 and TRBJ2-5; D might be TRBD1 or TRBD2, each matching 5 bases. The germline CDR1 and CDR2 sequences are SGHVS and FNYEAQ. V lost 1 base and J 1 base, leaving 13 bases between the germline ends. The CDR3 length is 16 residues. The CDR3 loop reads CASSLEGPTTQETQYF. The CDR3 DNA sequence: TGTGCCAGCAGCTTAGAGGGACCCACAACCCAAGAGACCCAGTACTTC.

On this clonotype: At one of its ends the junction is not consistent with the germline gene, which may arise from a read error. V gene TRBV7-7 combines with J gene TRBJ2-5; TRBD1 is a possible D gene (6 bases). Per germline, CDR1 SSHAT and CDR2 FNYEAQ (reference sequence). The CDR3 is 14 residues long. The CDR3 DNA reads TGTGCTAGCAGCTTGAACAGGGTGGCAGAGACCCAGTACTTC. Translated, it gives CASSLNRVAETQYF.

This chain uses TRBV20-1 with TRBJ2-3; D gene unclear. Trimming removed 2 bases from V and 1 base from J, with 13 bases in between. In germline, CDR1 is DFQATT, CDR2 SNEGSKA (reference sequence). The CDR3 runs to 15 residues. CDR3 amino acids: CSARPRGYGTDTQYF. The CDR3 DNA sequence: TGCAGTGCTAGACCCCGTGGTTATGGCACAGATACGCAGTATTTT.

This clonotype has just a few counts. The J gene is TRBJ2-2, the V gene TRBV27; D possibly uses TRBD1 or TRBD2 (6 bases each). Between the trimmed V and J ends, which lost 5 bases and 5 bases, there was a span of 15 bases. Germline V gene data show CDR1 as MNHEY and CDR2 as SMNVEV (reference sequence). The CDR3 has 15 residues. The CDR3 spells CASSDGGLGTGELFF. The CDR3 DNA is TGTGCCAGCAGTGACGGGGGCCTAGGGACCGGGGAGCTGTTTTTT.

The chain employs TRBV20-1 and TRBJ1-2; 9 bases map to TRBD1. The germline gives CDR1 DFQATT, CDR2 SNEGSKA (reference sequence). V was clipped by 6 bases and J by 1 base; unmatched bases: 3. There are 13 residues in the CDR3. The CDR3 here is CSAPGQGNYGYTF. The DNA of the CDR3 is TGCAGTGCCCCGGGACAGGGTAACTATGGCTACACCTTC.

The V call is TRBV7-9, the J call TRBJ2-2; D not certain. V lost 5 bases and J 2 bases, leaving 9 bases between the germline ends. Germline values: CDR1 SEHNR, CDR2 FQNEAQ (reference sequence). The CDR3 extends over 14 amino acids. The CDR3 bases are TGTGCCAGCAGCCTCAGAGTTAACACCGGGGAGCTGTTTTTT. Protein product: CASSLRVNTGELFF.

The rearrangement joins TRBV18 to TRBJ1-5, with TRBD1 identical over 7 bases. CDR1 is KGHSH, CDR2 LQKENI, per germline. V was pared by 5 bases and J by 2 bases, with 6 bases of the junction left unmatched. The CDR3 spans 15 residues. Here the CDR3 reads CASSRDSSGNQPQHF. DNA for the CDR3: TGTGCCAGCTCAAGGGACAGTAGCGGCAATCAGCCCCAGCATTTT.

The CDR3, as DNA: TGCGCCAGCAGGTTTAGCGGGGGAAGCTCCTACAATGAGCAGTTCTTC. Translating gives CASRFSGGSSYNEQFF. The chain combines TRBV5-1 with TRBJ2-1; 9 bases are a match to TRBD2. Germline CDR1 SGHRS, CDR2 YFSETQ. V shed 5 bases and J 0 bases; nucleotides not matched to a gene: 6. The CDR3 runs to 16 residues. Full variable domain (remainder filled in from reference TRBV5-1 and TRBJ2-1): KAGVTQTPRYLIKTRGQQVTLSCSPISGHRSVSWYQQTPGQGLQFLFEYFSETQRNKGNFPGRFSGRQFSNSRSEMNVSTLELGDSALYLCASRFSGGSSYNEQFFGPGTRLTVL.

V gene TRBV5-1 combines with J gene TRBJ2-5; 8 nucleotides agree with TRBD2. The V gene end was trimmed by 4 bases and the J gene end by 5 bases; junction bases not matched to a gene: 10. This CDR3 spans 15 amino acids. Germline lookup yields CDR1 SGHRS and CDR2 YFSETQ. CDR3 nucleotides: TGCGCCAGCAGCCTCCGGGGGGGCCTCGTGGAGACCCAGTACTTC. It is translated as CASSLRGGLVETQYF. Supplemented by reference TRBV5-1 and TRBJ2-5, the full variable domain reads KAGVTQTPRYLIKTRGQQVTLSCSPISGHRSVSWYQQTPGQGLQFLFEYFSETQRNKGNFPGRFSGRQFSNSRSEMNVSTLELGDSALYLCASSLRGGLVETQYFGPGTRLLVL.

CDR3 sequence reads: CASSFRGQETQYF. For the CDR3, the DNA is TGTGCCAGCAGTTTTAGGGGTCAAGAGACCCAGTACTTC. The V gene is TRBV12-3 or TRBV12-4, the J gene TRBJ2-5, with a possible D match to TRBD1 (5 bases). The CDR3 has 13 residues. V was clipped by 3 bases and J by 2 bases, with 7 bases between them.

The gene calls are TRBV4-2 and TRBJ2-4; 8 bases fit TRBD2. This CDR3 comprises 17 residues. Per the germline V gene, CDR1 is LGHNA and CDR2 is YNFKEQ. The ends lost 0 bases at V and 1 base at J; junction bases unmatched: 5. The CDR3 here is CASSQESAGVAKNIQYF. The CDR3 bases are TGTGCCAGCAGCCAAGAGTCAGCGGGGGTTGCCAAAAACATTCAGTACTTC.

This chain links TRBV12-3 or TRBV12-4 with TRBJ1-6; 7 bases fit TRBD1. The V and J ends lost 5 bases and 0 bases, in that order; junction bases with no gene match: 4. The CDR3 has 16 amino acids. The CDR3 loop reads CASSPDRSSYNSPLHF. CDR3 sequence (DNA): TGTGCCAGCAGTCCGGACAGGAGCTCCTATAATTCACCCCTCCACTTT.

The rearrangement joins TRBV6-5 to TRBJ2-3, with 8 bases fitting TRBD2. V gave up 4 bases and J gave up 3 bases; unmatched junction bases: 6. The CDR3 is 15 amino acids. The germline CDR1 and CDR2 sequences are MNHEY and SVGAGI. The CDR3 is CASSLGLGFTDTQYF. CDR3 in DNA: TGTGCCAGCAGTTTGGGACTAGGCTTTACAGATACGCAGTATTTT.

In this sample, this clonotype turned up once. The chain carries TRBV11-2 and TRBJ2-2; D may be TRBD1 (6 bases). Germline V gene data show CDR1 as SGHAT and CDR2 as FQNNGV. The CDR3 has 15 residues. Trimming pared 5 bases from V and 4 bases from J, leaving 14 bases between. CDR3 coding DNA: TGTGCCAGCAGCCCGGACAGATACCCCACCGGGGAGCTGTTTTTT. This gives the protein CASSPDRYPTGELFF.

This clonotype was seen a few times. Here the CDR3 DNA reads TGTGCCAGCAGTGGACAGGGGAATGAGCAGTTCTTC. Translation: CASSGQGNEQFF. The chain couples TRBV6-1 to TRBJ2-1; TRBD1 aligns across 8 bases. Germline loops: CDR1 MNHNS, CDR2 SASEGT. This CDR3 comprises 12 residues. V shed 4 bases, J shed 7 bases, and the junction held 0 bases outside the gene matches.

The V call is TRBV20-1, the J call TRBJ2-2; 10 bases align to TRBD2. Germline V gene data show CDR1 as DFQATT and CDR2 as SNEGSKA (reference sequence). V was pared by 3 bases and J by 1 base, with 8 bases of the junction left unmatched. The CDR3 is made up of 17 amino acids. The CDR3 protein is CSASRPSGGLNTGELFF. Written as DNA, the CDR3 is TGCAGTGCTAGTAGGCCTAGCGGGGGCCTGAACACCGGGGAGCTGTTTTTT.